This TCR beta chain was sequenced in a study of T-cell reconstitution after alpha-beta-depleted transplantation in children. Trimming removed 0 bases from V and 4 bases from J, with 8 bases in between. The CDR3 covers 14 residues. In germline, CDR1 is LNHNV, CDR2 YYDKDF (reference sequence). TCRbeta library preparation incorporated unique molecular identifiers. A single record per CDR3 protein comes from TCRdb applying MiXCR to the PCR reads. The sample shows about 870,000 distinct CDR3 sequences, about 16% of them seen only once. Sequenced here: PBMCs, mostly from graft donor cells, sampled 360 days after TCRalphabeta/CD19-depleted stem cell transplant. The rearrangement uses TRBV15 and TRBJ2-3; D remains ambiguous. This TCR was sampled from a male patient aged 10 to 17 who had a stem cell transplant for acute lymphoblastic leukemia, so the T cells may come from the graft donor. The CDR3 is CATSRDPGPDTQYF. CDR3 nucleotide sequence: TGTGCCACCAGCAGAGATCCGGGCCCAGATACGCAGTATTTT.